The 22 T cell receptor beta chains in this list originate from one sample, sequenced in a study of shared clonotypes between healthy human individuals. Repertoires were generated with immunoSEQ multiplex PCR, while TCRdb's copy carries only in-frame clones and drops some. Among 950,000 to 1,100,000 clones, around three quarters were seen once, and the ten largest hold roughly 0.65%. Sequencing input: memory CD4+ T cells from PBMCs. Subset defined: CD45RA-negative fraction. All receptors derive from a man aged 18 to 30 in good health. Some clones in this sample may be carry-over from other donors' samples.

The CDR3 region is CAINRGEHYEQYF. The CDR3 DNA follows: TGTGCCATCAATCGGGGGGAGCACTACGAGCAGTACTTC. The V call is TRBV10-3, the J call TRBJ2-7, with 7 bases matching TRBD2. The CDR3 is 13 amino acids. V gave up 7 bases and J gave up 3 bases; unmatched junction bases: 6. Germline lookup yields CDR1 ENHRY and CDR2 SYGVKD.

In this sample, this clone turned up a few times. The chain is built from TRBV5-4 and TRBJ2-3, with D unresolved. Germline V gene data show CDR1 as SGHNT and CDR2 as YYREEE (reference sequence). The CDR3 is 17 amino acids. Trimming removed 1 base at V and 0 bases at J, with 15 bases between. The CDR3 is CASSLSWRITSTDTQYF. DNA of the CDR3: TGTGCCAGCAGCTTGTCCTGGCGGATTACTAGCACAGATACGCAGTATTTT.

This chain links TRBV5-1 with TRBJ2-2, with D possibly being TRBD1 (5 bases). Per germline, CDR1 SGHRS and CDR2 YFSETQ. The CDR3 is 17 amino acids. Trimming removed 4 bases from V and 4 bases from J, with 20 bases in between. The CDR3 spells CASSPELGQGFTGELFF. The CDR3 DNA is TGCGCCAGCAGCCCGGAATTGGGGCAGGGTTTCACCGGGGAGCTGTTTTTT. Full variable domain (outside the CDR3, taken from reference TRBV5-1 and TRBJ2-2): KAGVTQTPRYLIKTRGQQVTLSCSPISGHRSVSWYQQTPGQGLQFLFEYFSETQRNKGNFPGRFSGRQFSNSRSEMNVSTLELGDSALYLCASSPELGQGFTGELFFGEGSRLTVL.

The chain has TRBV21-1 and TRBJ1-1. TRBV21-1 is a pseudogene segment. This CDR3 spans 12 amino acids. The CDR3 coding sequence is TGTGCCAGCATGAAGGGAGGTACTGAAGCTTTCTTT. Its protein is CASMKGGTEAFF.

The chain employs TRBV5-1 and TRBJ2-7, with D possibly matching TRBD1 (5 bases). V was shortened by 2 bases and J by 6 bases, with 12 bases between the two germline ends. The CDR3 length is 13 residues. The germline CDR1 and CDR2 sequences are SGHRS and YFSETQ. The CDR3 coding sequence is TGCGCCAGCAGCTTTTTTCAGGGTGGCGAGCAGTACTTC. Translation: CASSFFQGGEQYF.

The rearrangement links TRBV18 to TRBJ1-1; D is ambiguous. Looked up from germline, CDR1 is KGHSH and CDR2 is LQKENI. This CDR3 has 15 amino acids. The V gene lost 2 bases and the J gene lost 2 bases, with 12 bases spanning the gap. This CDR3 is CASSPSAGTNTEAFF. In nucleotides, the CDR3 is TGTGCCAGCTCACCATCCGCAGGTACTAACACTGAAGCTTTCTTT.

The V and J genes are TRBV6-5 and TRBJ2-7; 9 positions agree with TRBD1. V dropped 5 bases and J dropped 9; count of bases not matched to a gene: 14. CDR3 size: 15 residues. Germline assignment: CDR1 MNHEY and CDR2 SVGAGI. This chain's CDR3 is CASSPTRGQGKRQYF. The CDR3 coding sequence is TGTGCCAGCAGTCCTACTAGGGGACAGGGAAAAAGGCAGTACTTC.

The chain combines TRBV6-1 with TRBJ2-7; D possibly corresponds to TRBD1 (6 bases). The length of the CDR3 is 15 residues. Germline CDR1 is MNHNS and CDR2 is SASEGT. V was shortened by 0 bases and J by 0 bases, with 9 bases between the two germline ends. DNA of the CDR3: TGTGCCAGCAGTGAAGCGCAGGACAGCTCCTACGAGCAGTACTTC. It codes for CASSEAQDSSYEQYF.

The sample holds one count of this clone. The chain uses TRBV5-1 and TRBJ2-5; 7 bases are shared with TRBD2. There are 19 residues in the CDR3. Trimming removed 0 bases from V and 1 base from J; junction bases left unmatched: 15. CDR1 is SGHRS and CDR2 is YFSETQ in the germline V gene. The chain's CDR3 is CASSLGRGTRGVFQETQYF. The CDR3 region has the DNA TGCGCCAGCAGCTTGGGACGGGGGACCCGGGGGGTCTTCCAAGAGACCCAGTACTTC.

V usage is TRBV14 and J usage is TRBJ2-5, with D perhaps TRBD1 or TRBD2 (5 bases each). Trimming took off 2 bases at V and 5 bases at J, with 18 bases between the two ends. This CDR3 has 16 residues. Germline loops: CDR1 SGHDN, CDR2 FVKESK. This CDR3 is CASSQWQGGLGETQYF. The CDR3 DNA sequence: TGTGCCAGCAGCCAATGGCAGGGCGGACTGGGGGAGACCCAGTACTTC.

The J gene is TRBJ1-6, the V gene TRBV9, with a possible D match to TRBD1 (5 bases). Germline CDR1 is SGDLS and CDR2 is YYNGEE. The V gene lost 0 bases and the J gene lost 6 bases, with 7 bases spanning the gap. The CDR3 runs 14 residues. The CDR3 coding sequence is TGTGCCAGCAGCGTAGCAGGGTCTAATTCACCCCTCCACTTT. Amino acids: CASSVAGSNSPLHF.

This sequence joins TRBV10-3 and TRBJ1-2, with 7 bases matching TRBD1. The CDR3 is 14 residues long. Germline trimming cut 2 bases from V and 7 bases from J; bases unmatched to any gene: 7. Germline CDR1 and CDR2: ENHRY and SYGVKD. In DNA form, the CDR3 reads TGTGCCATCAGTGAGACGCAGGCAGGGGGTGGCTACACCTTC. It yields the protein CAISETQAGGGYTF.

This rearrangement joins TRBV4-2 to TRBJ2-7; 8 bases fit TRBD1. This CDR3 is built from 16 residues. Germline CDR1 and CDR2: LGHNA and YNFKEQ. With 1 base clipped from V and 2 bases from J, the junction kept 7 bases outside the gene matches. The CDR3 DNA is TGTGCCAGCAGCCAAGCCCCGGACAGGGCCCCCTACGAGCAGTACTTC. It specifies CASSQAPDRAPYEQYF.

CDR3 coding DNA: TGCGCCAGCAGCCCGAGGGGAAACACCATATATTTT. This encodes CASSPRGNTIYF. The V gene is TRBV5-1, the J gene TRBJ1-3; D unclear. The germline CDR1 and CDR2 sequences are SGHRS and YFSETQ. The CDR3 spans 12 residues. Trimming stripped 4 bases from V and 4 bases from J, with 6 bases between.

The rearrangement joins TRBV5-1 to TRBJ2-7; D gene uncertain. V was shortened by 4 bases and J by 2 bases, with 7 bases between the two germline ends. CDR1 and CDR2 (germline): SGHRS, YFSETQ. The CDR3 length is 12 residues. The CDR3 coding sequence is TGCGCCAGCAGCCTCAGACCCTACGAGCAGTACTTC. This sequence encodes CASSLRPYEQYF.

This sequence joins TRBV5-1 and TRBJ2-4; 7 positions agree with TRBD1. Germline CDR1 SGHRS, CDR2 YFSETQ. V trimming: 0 bases; J trimming: 8 bases; junction bases outside the gene matches: 5. This CDR3 region has 14 residues. The CDR3 sequence: CASSLADRWDIQYF. The CDR3 nucleotides are TGCGCCAGCAGCTTGGCGGACAGGTGGGACATTCAGTACTTC.

The V gene is TRBV6-1, the J gene TRBJ2-2; D remains unclear. The length of the CDR3 is 15 residues. V was trimmed by 5 bases and J by 8 bases, leaving 18 bases between them. Germline V lookup: CDR1 MNHNS, CDR2 SASEGT. The CDR3 DNA follows: TGTGCCAGCAGTCCGACTTCCATAGAAGTGGGGGAGCTGTTTTTT. Translating gives CASSPTSIEVGELFF.

The table lists this clone with many counts. Distinct nucleotide sequences in the sample also encode this CDR3. The V call is TRBV9, the J call TRBJ2-1; D possibly corresponds to TRBD2 (6 bases). Germline V lookup: CDR1 SGDLS, CDR2 YYNGEE. The CDR3 has 13 residues. The V end was cut by 2 bases, the J end by 3 bases, with 6 bases between. The CDR3 region has the DNA TGTGCCAGCAGCGTCGGGAGCTACAATGAGCAGTTCTTC. Its protein is CASSVGSYNEQFF.

Comments on this clone: Within the sample, other DNA sequences also encode this same CDR3. The genes are TRBV28 and TRBJ2-3, with D perhaps TRBD2 (6 bases). The length of the CDR3 is 14 residues. Trimming took 5 bases from V and 0 from J, leaving 9 bases between them. Per germline, CDR1 MDHEN and CDR2 SYDVKM. CDR3 DNA: TGTGCCAGCAGTCCTAGCGCAAGCACAGATACGCAGTATTTT. Translating it yields CASSPSASTDTQYF.

The rearrangement joins TRBV4-3 to TRBJ2-7; a possible D gene is TRBD1 (5 bases). V was cut by 4 bases and J by 5 bases, with 18 bases left in between. Germline V CDR1 and CDR2: LGHNA, YSLEER. This CDR3 has 15 residues. Here the CDR3 reads CASSRGRTQGDEQYF. In DNA, the CDR3 is TGCGCCAGCAGCCGGGGTAGGACACAAGGCGACGAGCAGTACTTC.

J is TRBJ2-5 and V is TRBV2; 13 bases fit TRBD2. The CDR3 is made up of 18 amino acids. Trimming cost V 5 bases and J 4 bases; bases outside gene matches: 13. The V gene's germline CDR1 is SNHLY and CDR2 FYNNEI. The DNA of the CDR3 is TGTGCCAGCAGTCCCCCTAGGGCACTAGCGGGAGGGGGAGAGACCCAGTACTTC. This sequence encodes CASSPPRALAGGGETQYF. Based on the CDR3 plus reference TRBV2 and TRBJ2-5, the full variable domain is EPEVTQTPSHQVTQMGQEVILRCVPISNHLYFYWYRQILGQKVEFLVSFYNNEISEKSEIFDDQFSVERPDGSNFTLKIRSTKLEDSAMYFCASSPPRALAGGGETQYFGPGTRLLVL.

This chain joins TRBV7-2 and TRBJ2-3; 11 positions match TRBD2. CDR1 and CDR2 from the germline V gene are SGHTA and FQGNSA. Trimming took 0 bases from V and 7 from J; bases not matched to a gene: 9. The CDR3 consists of 17 residues. The CDR3 protein is CASSLASTSGSLNTQYF. The DNA of the CDR3 is TGTGCCAGCAGCTTAGCGAGTACTAGCGGGAGTTTGAATACGCAGTATTTT.